What follows are 20 T cell receptor beta chains derived from one specimen sequenced in a study of beta chain features in type 1 diabetes. General study points: There was a moderate but significant shortening of TCRB CDR3s in all four CD4+ subsets of Type 1 diabetes patients.

Their cognate antigens are unknown. The isolated RNA, all of it, was reverse transcribed, so expressed TCRB transcripts were what got sequenced. Profiling relied on immunoSEQ multiplex PCR, and the TCRdb table lists in-frame clones only, not all of them. The sample has about 370,000 clones, 9.5% to 10% seen once. Sequencing was done on a sample of central memory CD4+ T cells from blood. The receptors come from a man aged 25-45 years with type 1 diabetes.

The gene calls are TRBV7-9 and TRBJ2-3, with 7 bases identical to TRBD2. Losses at the gene ends were 5 bases for V and 1 base for J; bases not matched to a gene: 12. Germline V gene data show CDR1 as SEHNR and CDR2 as FQNEAQ (reference sequence). The CDR3 length is 17 residues. The CDR3 bases are TGTGCCAGCAGCCCTCCATCCCGGGGGAGGGGCACAGATACGCAGTATTTT. Translating gives CASSPPSRGRGTDTQYF.

This clone has ten or more counts. This chain uses TRBV28 with TRBJ2-6; D is ambiguous. Germline CDR1 is MDHEN and CDR2 is SYDVKM. The V and J ends lost 7 bases and 2 bases respectively, with 6 bases between them. CDR3 length equals 13 residues. The CDR3 region is CASIRTGANVLTF. Here the CDR3 DNA reads TGTGCCAGCATTCGGACTGGGGCCAACGTCCTGACTTTC.

This clone was counted ten times or more. This chain uses TRBV2 with TRBJ2-4, with TRBD2 matching over 14 bases. Per germline, CDR1 SNHLY and CDR2 FYNNEI. The CDR3 has 17 amino acids. V trimming: 8 bases; J trimming: 0 bases; junction bases outside the gene matches: 6. CDR3 amino acids: CASAGLAGDLAKNIQYF. CDR3 nucleotide sequence: TGTGCCAGCGCGGGACTAGCGGGAGATCTAGCCAAAAACATTCAGTACTTC.

V is TRBV19 and J is TRBJ2-5; the match to TRBD1 covers 9 bases. The ends lost 3 bases at V and 4 bases at J; junction bases unmatched: 3. Looked up from germline, CDR1 is LNHDA and CDR2 is SQIVND (reference sequence). The CDR3 spans 14 residues. CDR3 sequence (DNA): TGTGCCAGTAGTATGGACAGGGGTTCAGAGACCCAGTACTTC. As protein: CASSMDRGSETQYF.

This clone was seen only a few times. This chain joins TRBV6-1 and TRBJ2-4; D gene unclear. Germline values: CDR1 MNHNS, CDR2 SASEGT. Trimming cost V 5 bases and J 5 bases, with 4 bases left between them. CDR3 size: 11 residues. For the CDR3, the DNA is TGTGCCAGCAGTACTCAAAACATTCAGTACTTC. Translated, it gives CASSTQNIQYF.

The chain uses TRBV7-8 and TRBJ2-7; 11 bases map to TRBD2. From germline, CDR1 is SGHVS and CDR2 FQNEAQ. The CDR3 covers 16 residues. V shed 4 bases and J 7 bases; nucleotides not matched to a gene: 12. This CDR3 reads CASSSRRLAGGGEQYF. The CDR3 DNA is TGTGCCAGCAGCTCCCGTCGGCTAGCGGGAGGAGGAGAGCAGTACTTC.

This clone occurred many times. This chain links TRBV28 with TRBJ1-3; D is perhaps TRBD1 (6 bases). Germline loops: CDR1 MDHEN, CDR2 SYDVKM. The length of the CDR3 is 14 residues. Trimming pared 5 bases from V and 10 bases from J, leaving 18 bases between. The CDR3: CASSPPGALRTIYF. The DNA for the CDR3 is TGTGCCAGCAGTCCCCCGGGGGCCTTAAGGACCATATATTTT.

The J gene is TRBJ2-7, the V gene TRBV7-9; 9 bases match TRBD2. This CDR3 has 15 amino acids. The germline V gene has CDR1 SEHNR and CDR2 FQNEAQ (reference sequence). V trimming: 0 bases; J trimming: 6 bases; junction bases outside the gene matches: 6. The CDR3 sequence is CASSLALAGAGEQYF. CDR3 coding DNA: TGTGCCAGCAGCTTAGCATTAGCGGGAGCGGGCGAGCAGTACTTC.

The chain has TRBV30 and TRBJ2-4; D is possibly TRBD1 or TRBD2 (5 bases each). Trimming took off 2 bases at V and 8 bases at J, with 13 bases between the two ends. Germline CDR1 and CDR2: GTSNPN and SVGIG (reference sequence). This CDR3 spans 13 amino acids. DNA for the CDR3: TGTGCCTGGAGTACCAACGGGGCCGACATTCAGTACTTC. This gives the protein CAWSTNGADIQYF.

This clone has a handful of counts. The chain links TRBV28 to TRBJ2-7; the D gene is possibly TRBD2 (6 bases). V was shortened by 4 bases and J by 2 bases, with 15 bases between the two germline ends. This CDR3 is 15 amino acids long. From germline, CDR1 is MDHEN and CDR2 SYDVKM. CDR3 region: CASSSGSRLAYEQYF. Here the CDR3 DNA reads TGTGCCAGCAGTTCAGGATCCCGACTAGCCTACGAGCAGTACTTC.

This clone was observed a few times. The chain combines TRBV7-8 with TRBJ2-1, with TRBD2 matching over 14 bases. Unmatched junction bases numbered 8, after V lost 5 bases and J lost 2 bases. Germline lookup yields CDR1 SGHVS and CDR2 FQNEAQ. The CDR3 length is 18 residues. CDR3: CASSPSGTSGSTYNEQFF. CDR3 DNA: TGTGCCAGCAGCCCCTCTGGGACTAGCGGGAGTACCTACAATGAGCAGTTCTTC.

This clone was observed a handful of times. This chain uses TRBV7-9 with TRBJ1-6; 10 nucleotides align to TRBD1. This CDR3 region has 15 residues. V shed 5 bases and J 8 bases; nucleotides not matched to a gene: 6. Germline values: CDR1 SEHNR, CDR2 FQNEAQ (reference sequence). CDR3 nucleotide sequence: TGTGCCAGCAGCACCTCCGGGACAGGGGATTCACCCCTCCACTTT. It encodes CASSTSGTGDSPLHF.

The rearrangement joins TRBV18 to TRBJ2-1, with 13 nucleotides matching TRBD2. This CDR3 has 17 amino acids. Germline assignment: CDR1 KGHSH and CDR2 LQKENI. Losses at the gene ends were 6 bases for V and 1 base for J; bases not matched to a gene: 6. This CDR3 is CASSRTSGSGSYNEQFF. For the CDR3, the DNA is TGTGCCAGCTCCCGGACTAGCGGGAGTGGGTCCTACAATGAGCAGTTCTTC.

This clone was observed a handful of times. J is TRBJ2-1 and V is TRBV29-1; 13 positions match TRBD2. CDR3 length equals 14 residues. Germline lookup yields CDR1 SQVTM and CDR2 ANQGSEA. After removal of 7 bases from V and 6 bases from J, the junction contained 6 bases not matched to a gene. CDR3 residues: CSASRTSGSNEQFF. In nucleotides, the CDR3 is TGCAGCGCTTCCCGGACTAGCGGGAGCAATGAGCAGTTCTTC.

The CDR3 protein is CASSLGSPGTGNIQYF. CDR3 DNA: TGTGCCAGCAGCTTAGGGAGTCCCGGGACAGGGAACATTCAGTACTTC. The chain employs TRBV7-9 and TRBJ2-4, with TRBD1 matching over 9 bases. The trim removed 1 base at V and 7 bases at J, leaving 8 bases unmatched. The CDR3 has 16 residues. Germline CDR1 and CDR2: SEHNR and FQNEAQ (reference sequence).

This clone was counted only a few times. This CDR3 is also generated by other DNA sequences in the sample. V usage is TRBV4-2 and J usage is TRBJ2-2, with 12 bases lining up with TRBD2. This CDR3 is 18 amino acids long. The ends lost 3 bases at V and 0 bases at J; junction bases unmatched: 5. Germline lookup yields CDR1 LGHNA and CDR2 YNFKEQ. CDR3 bases: TGTGCCAGCAGCCAGCGGACTAGCGGGACCTCGAACACCGGGGAGCTGTTTTTT. This translates into CASSQRTSGTSNTGELFF.

This clone was recorded a few times. The chain recombines TRBV5-4 with TRBJ2-2; no definite D call. The CDR3 is 13 amino acids. In germline, CDR1 is SGHNT, CDR2 YYREEE (reference sequence). Trimming cost V 2 bases and J 10 bases, with 12 bases left between them. CDR3 protein: CASSLSPREELFF. CDR3 nucleotide sequence: TGTGCCAGCAGCTTAAGCCCTAGAGAGGAGCTGTTTTTT.

The CDR3 loop is CASSVAGVLAGDEQFF. CDR3 in DNA: TGTGCCAGCAGCGTAGCTGGGGTCCTAGCGGGAGATGAGCAGTTCTTC. The gene calls are TRBV9 and TRBJ2-1, with 10 positions matching TRBD2. Germline V gene lookup returns CDR1 SGDLS and CDR2 YYNGEE. The J segment lost 8 bases and the V segment lost 0 bases, leaving 8 bases of the junction unmatched. This CDR3 is 16 amino acids long.

This clone was recorded a few times. Other DNA sequences of this sample code for an identical CDR3. This chain uses TRBV6-6 with TRBJ2-1, with a possible D match to TRBD2 (6 bases). The CDR3 contains 15 residues. Trimming cost V 2 bases and J 1 base, with 9 bases left between them. Germline CDR1 MNHNY, CDR2 SVGAGI (reference sequence). CDR3 sequence (DNA): TGTGCCAGCAGTTACGGCGGAGGGTCCTACAATGAGCAGTTCTTC. Its translation is CASSYGGGSYNEQFF.

The chain combines TRBV10-3 with TRBJ1-2; D unclear. Germline V CDR1 and CDR2: ENHRY, SYGVKD. This CDR3 has 11 residues. The V end was cut by 0 bases, the J end by 8 bases, with 4 bases between. The CDR3 DNA sequence: TGTGCCATCAGTGAGTCTGGGGGCTACACCTTC. Protein product: CAISESGGYTF.